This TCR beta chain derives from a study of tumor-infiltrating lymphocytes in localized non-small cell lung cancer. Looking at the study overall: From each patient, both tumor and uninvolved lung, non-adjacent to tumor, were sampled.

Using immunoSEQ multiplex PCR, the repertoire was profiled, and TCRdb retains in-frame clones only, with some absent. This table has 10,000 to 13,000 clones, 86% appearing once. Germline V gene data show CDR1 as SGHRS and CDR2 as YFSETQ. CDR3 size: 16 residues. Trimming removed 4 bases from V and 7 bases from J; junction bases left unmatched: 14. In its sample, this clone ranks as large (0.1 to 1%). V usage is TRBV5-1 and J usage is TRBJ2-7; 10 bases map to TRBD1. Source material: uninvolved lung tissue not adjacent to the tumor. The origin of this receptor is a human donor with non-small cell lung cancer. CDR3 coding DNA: TGCGCCAGCAGCCCGGGACAGGGGACATATGGGGGGGAGCAGTACTTC. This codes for CASSPGQGTYGGEQYF.